Each of the 28 T cell receptor beta chains below was sequenced from the same sample in a study of beta chain features in type 1 diabetes (dated by TCRdb to between 2018 and 2020). Library construction relied on the immunoSEQ multiplex PCR assay. The High Capacity cDNA Reverse Transcription Kit was used to reverse transcribe all of the isolated RNA, meaning that expressed TCRB transcripts were what got sequenced. The table comes from immuneACCESS by way of TCRdb, which keeps in-frame sequences with V and J called. Part of the clones is missing from these tables; in studies checked, under half for an unresolved V gene and the rest for unknown reasons. The sample has more than 150,000 clones on record, about 13% of them singletons. The ten most abundant clones make up roughly 0.56% of the sample. The source material was central memory CD4+ T cells from blood. The source is a woman younger than 35 in good health.

The chain uses TRBV4-1 and TRBJ2-3, with TRBD2 identical over 12 bases. The J segment lost 0 bases and the V segment lost 4 bases, leaving 5 bases of the junction unmatched. CDR1 is MGHRA and CDR2 is YSYEKL in the germline V gene. This CDR3 comprises 17 residues. The CDR3 protein is CASSRTGTSGSTDTQYF. In DNA form, the CDR3 reads TGCGCCAGCAGCCGAACCGGGACTAGCGGGAGCACAGATACGCAGTATTTT.

This clone turned up a few times. The CDR3 DNA reads TGTGCCACCGAGGACAGGGGAACCTACGAGCAGTACTTC. Its translation is CATEDRGTYEQYF. The rearrangement links TRBV19 to TRBJ2-7; 9 bases fit TRBD1. The CDR3 consists of 13 residues. J gave up 2 bases and V 10 bases, and 6 bases lay outside the gene matches. Germline values: CDR1 LNHDA, CDR2 SQIVND (reference sequence).

The sample holds a few counts of this clone. The gene calls are TRBV4-2 and TRBJ2-7, with D uncertain. CDR3 length equals 15 residues. The germline gives CDR1 LGHNA, CDR2 YNFKEQ. V was clipped by 2 bases and J by 2 bases, with 13 bases between them. CDR3 residues: CASSQTITNTYEQYF. CDR3 in DNA: TGTGCCAGCAGCCAAACTATTACTAACACCTACGAGCAGTACTTC.

The CDR3 nucleotides read TGTGCCAGCAGTCTACAAGGGCAGGGGGGTTACGAGCAGTACTTC. It codes for CASSLQGQGGYEQYF. V gene TRBV11-2 combines with J gene TRBJ2-7; TRBD1 is a possible D gene (7 bases). The V gene lost 6 bases and the J gene lost 4 bases, with 19 bases spanning the gap. The CDR3 loop spans 15 amino acids. The germline gives CDR1 SGHAT, CDR2 FQNNGV.

There are a few counts of this clone. This sequence joins TRBV28 and TRBJ2-7; tentatively, D is TRBD1 (5 bases). Per the germline V gene, CDR1 is MDHEN and CDR2 is SYDVKM. The V and J ends lost 5 bases and 5 bases respectively, with 22 bases between them. This CDR3 spans 16 amino acids. The CDR3 spells CASSPRLGTGNNEQYF. CDR3 nucleotides: TGTGCCAGCAGTCCTAGACTGGGAACAGGAAATAACGAGCAGTACTTC.

This clone was detected only a few times. The chain combines TRBV7-3 with TRBJ2-1; 13 bases align to TRBD2. The CDR3 is 15 amino acids. Germline trimming cut 3 bases from V and 10 bases from J; bases unmatched to any gene: 6. The germline CDR1 and CDR2 sequences are SGHTA and FQGTGA. This chain's CDR3 is CASSFLTSGGREQFF. In DNA form, the CDR3 reads TGTGCCAGCAGCTTCCTGACTAGCGGGGGGAGGGAGCAGTTCTTC. Full variable domain (outside the CDR3, taken from reference TRBV7-3 and TRBJ2-1): GAGVSQTPSNKVTEKGKYVELRCDPISGHTALYWYRQSLGQGPEFLIYFQGTGAADDSGLPNDRFFAVRPEGSVSTLKIQRTERGDSAVYLCASSFLTSGGREQFFGPGTRLTVL.

This clone was detected only a few times. The CDR3 sequence is CASSSNSGVSTDTQYF. The CDR3 DNA follows: TGCGCCAGCAGCTCCAATAGCGGGGTCAGCACAGATACGCAGTATTTT. The J gene is TRBJ2-3, the V gene TRBV5-1; TRBD2 aligns across 8 bases. This CDR3 is 16 amino acids long. Germline lookup yields CDR1 SGHRS and CDR2 YFSETQ. Trimming at V came to 3 bases and at J to 0 bases, leaving 6 bases not matched to a gene.

The rearrangement joins TRBV29-1 to TRBJ2-7; D call uncertain. This CDR3 is built from 13 residues. The V gene's germline CDR1 is SQVTM and CDR2 ANQGSEA. V shed 1 base and J shed 6 bases, with 13 bases lying between them. This CDR3 reads CSVEVPTSLEQYF. DNA of the CDR3: TGCAGCGTTGAAGTTCCGACATCCCTCGAGCAGTACTTC.

This clone has ten or more counts. This chain uses TRBV19 with TRBJ2-2; TRBD2 matches at 7 bases. The ends lost 4 bases at V and 6 bases at J; junction bases unmatched: 5. CDR1 is LNHDA, CDR2 SQIVND, per germline (reference sequence). The CDR3 is made up of 14 amino acids. The CDR3, as DNA: TGTGCCAGTAGTAGCGGGAGTTCGGCCGGGGAGCTGTTTTTT. Translating it yields CASSSGSSAGELFF.

The V call is TRBV2, the J call TRBJ2-6; D is possibly TRBD1 (5 bases). Trimming pared 7 bases from V and 4 bases from J, leaving 14 bases between. The CDR3 runs 15 residues. The germline V gene has CDR1 SNHLY and CDR2 FYNNEI. For the CDR3, the DNA is TGTGCCAGCACCAGCCAGGGCTCCGGGGCCAACGTCCTGACTTTC. The encoded protein is CASTSQGSGANVLTF. The complete variable domain, with remaining parts taken from reference TRBV2 and TRBJ2-6, reads EPEVTQTPSHQVTQMGQEVILRCVPISNHLYFYWYRQILGQKVEFLVSFYNNEISEKSEIFDDQFSVERPDGSNFTLKIRSTKLEDSAMYFCASTSQGSGANVLTFGAGSRLTVL.

This clone has a handful of counts. The chain joins TRBV5-1 to TRBJ2-3, with TRBD2 matching over 11 bases. This CDR3 is 18 amino acids long. CDR1 SGHRS and CDR2 YFSETQ come from the germline V gene. After removal of 5 bases from V and 4 bases from J, the junction contained 15 bases not matched to a gene. The CDR3 spells CASSSTGTSGRGSDTQYF. The CDR3 nucleotides read TGCGCCAGCAGTTCGACCGGGACTAGCGGCCGCGGGTCAGATACGCAGTATTTT.

On this clone itself: In the same sample, other DNA sequences code for this CDR3. V is TRBV9 and J is TRBJ2-5; 8 positions agree with TRBD1. The CDR3 has 14 residues. CDR1 and CDR2 (germline): SGDLS, YYNGEE. Trimming took 2 bases from V and 5 from J; bases not matched to a gene: 5. In DNA, the CDR3 is TGTGCCAGCAGCGTTGGACAGGGAAGGGAGACCCAGTACTTC. Its protein product is CASSVGQGRETQYF.

Only a few counts were recorded for this clone. This same CDR3 is encoded by further DNA sequences in the sample. The J gene is TRBJ1-2, the V gene TRBV18; D ambiguous. The V end was cut by 1 base, the J end by 2 bases, with 8 bases between. The CDR3 loop spans 14 amino acids. The germline CDR1 and CDR2 sequences are KGHSH and LQKENI. In DNA form, the CDR3 reads TGTGCCAGCTCACCACTTGCGGGAAACTATGGCTACACCTTC. Translating gives CASSPLAGNYGYTF.

This clone was recorded many times. The CDR3 bases are TGTGCCTGGAGTGTTGGGACAGGGATCGGCTACACCTTC. Amino acids: CAWSVGTGIGYTF. V is TRBV30 and J is TRBJ1-2, with TRBD1 matching over 9 bases. Germline lookup yields CDR1 GTSNPN and CDR2 SVGIG (reference sequence). The V gene end was trimmed by 0 bases and the J gene end by 8 bases; junction bases not matched to a gene: 4. The CDR3 is 13 amino acids.

The chain carries TRBV7-9 and TRBJ1-4; 9 bases are a match to TRBD1. V dropped 4 bases and J dropped 8; count of bases not matched to a gene: 5. The CDR3 contains 14 residues. Germline loops: CDR1 SEHNR, CDR2 FQNEAQ (reference sequence). CDR3 in amino acids: CASSSGQGLEKLFF. DNA of the CDR3: TGTGCCAGCAGCTCGGGACAGGGTTTAGAAAAACTGTTTTTT.

The V and J genes are TRBV28 and TRBJ1-2; 9 bases line up with TRBD1. V was clipped by 0 bases and J by 2 bases; unmatched bases: 4. CDR3 size: 16 residues. Germline-derived CDR1 and CDR2 are MDHEN and SYDVKM. The CDR3 spells CASSLWGQGGNYGYTF. As DNA, the CDR3 is TGTGCCAGCAGTTTATGGGGACAGGGAGGGAACTATGGCTACACCTTC.

This clone was detected only a few times. The genes are TRBV28 and TRBJ2-5; possibly TRBD1 for D (6 bases). Germline CDR1 and CDR2: MDHEN and SYDVKM. This CDR3 region has 14 residues. V lost 2 bases, J lost 7 bases, and 14 bases lay in between. The CDR3 spells CASSLRLQGATQYF. The CDR3 region has the DNA TGTGCCAGCAGTTTACGGCTACAGGGCGCGACCCAGTACTTC.

The chain carries TRBV2 and TRBJ1-2; maybe TRBD1 (5 bases). The ends were cut back, 0 bases at V and 8 bases at J, with 19 bases in the middle. This CDR3 has 16 residues. Germline V gene sequence: CDR1 SNHLY, CDR2 FYNNEI. The CDR3 region has the DNA TGTGCCAGCAGTGAAGCGCCATGGACATTTGCCGAAGGCTACACCTTC. Translated, it gives CASSEAPWTFAEGYTF.

This clone was seen only a few times. The rearrangement uses TRBV5-5 and TRBJ1-3; TRBD1 might be the D (5 bases). Trimming took off 4 bases at V and 0 bases at J, with 14 bases between the two ends. This CDR3 comprises 16 residues. Germline V gene sequence: CDR1 SGHKS, CDR2 YYEKEE (reference sequence). CDR3 amino acids: CASSPTTGASGNTIYF. CDR3 bases: TGTGCCAGCAGCCCTACTACAGGTGCCTCTGGAAACACCATATATTTT.

The chain couples TRBV28 to TRBJ2-5, with a weak D call TRBD2 (6 bases). The CDR3 totals 14 residues. V was clipped by 4 bases and J by 1 base, with 10 bases between them. Germline CDR1 reads MDHEN; CDR2 reads SYDVKM. The CDR3: CASSSRDSQETQYF. The CDR3 DNA follows: TGTGCCAGCAGTTCGCGGGACTCCCAAGAGACCCAGTACTTC.

The chain is built from TRBV29-1 and TRBJ2-1; no definite D call. This CDR3 has 17 amino acids. The V end lost 4 bases, the J end lost 0 bases, and 19 bases lay between the germline ends. Germline CDR1 is SQVTM and CDR2 is ANQGSEA. Here the CDR3 DNA reads TGCAGCGTTGTCGTATACCTGACGGAGAGCTCCTACAATGAGCAGTTCTTC. It encodes CSVVVYLTESSYNEQFF.

The chain uses TRBV4-1 and TRBJ2-6; possibly TRBD1 for D (5 bases). This CDR3 comprises 19 residues. Trimming removed 0 bases at V and 0 bases at J, with 15 bases between. Germline V CDR1 and CDR2: MGHRA, YSYEKL. CDR3 sequence reads: CASSQDPNQGASGANVLTF. In DNA, the CDR3 is TGCGCCAGCAGCCAAGATCCTAATCAGGGTGCCTCTGGGGCCAACGTCCTGACTTTC.

This clone was recorded a few times. At one end, the junction sequence differs from germline, possibly due to a read error. CDR3 in DNA: TGTGCCAGCAGCTTACGGAGGGGGGTAGCGGGAGGGAAGTGCTTCTTC. Residues: CASSLRRGVAGGKCFF. V is TRBV7-3 and J is TRBJ2-4; 11 bases agree with TRBD2. The germline V gene encodes CDR1 SGHTA and CDR2 FQGTGA. The CDR3 sequence is 16 residues long.

The J gene is TRBJ2-2, the V gene TRBV30; D perhaps matches TRBD1 (5 bases). The CDR3 sequence is 12 residues long. V was shortened by 1 base and J by 9 bases, with 9 bases between the two germline ends. In germline, CDR1 is GTSNPN, CDR2 SVGIG (reference sequence). CDR3 coding DNA: TGTGCCTGGAGTGGGGGCGTCCGGGAGCTGTTTTTT. It codes for CAWSGGVRELFF.

In its sample, this clone was seen a few times. This sequence joins TRBV7-2 and TRBJ2-7; the D is unclear. Trimming took 5 bases from V and 1 from J, leaving 3 bases between them. Per germline, CDR1 SGHTA and CDR2 FQGNSA. The CDR3 runs 11 residues. The CDR3 sequence: CASSPSYEQYF. In DNA form, the CDR3 reads TGTGCCAGCAGCCCTTCCTACGAGCAGTACTTC.

V gene TRBV5-4 combines with J gene TRBJ2-5; D may be TRBD2 (6 bases). This CDR3 is built from 16 residues. The V end was cut by 0 bases, the J end by 1 base, with 13 bases between. Germline loops: CDR1 SGHNT, CDR2 YYREEE (reference sequence). The CDR3 bases are TGTGCCAGCAGCTTGGATATGGGGGGTGGCCAAGAGACCCAGTACTTC. It translates to CASSLDMGGGQETQYF.

V and J are TRBV11-2 and TRBJ2-7; D possibly corresponds to TRBD1 (6 bases). CDR1 is SGHAT and CDR2 is FQNNGV in the germline V gene. The CDR3 contains 15 residues. V was clipped by 3 bases and J by 5 bases, with 17 bases between them. The chain's CDR3 is CASSFYGRGPDEQYF. As DNA, the CDR3 is TGTGCCAGCAGCTTCTATGGCAGGGGTCCCGACGAGCAGTACTTC.

The J gene is TRBJ2-1, the V gene TRBV4-1; D may be TRBD1 (5 bases). The CDR3 runs 16 residues. CDR1 is MGHRA, CDR2 YSYEKL, per germline. The V end was cut by 0 bases, the J end by 2 bases, with 11 bases between. The CDR3 is CASSQDLTEPYNEQFF. In DNA form, the CDR3 reads TGCGCCAGCAGCCAAGATTTGACAGAGCCCTACAATGAGCAGTTCTTC.